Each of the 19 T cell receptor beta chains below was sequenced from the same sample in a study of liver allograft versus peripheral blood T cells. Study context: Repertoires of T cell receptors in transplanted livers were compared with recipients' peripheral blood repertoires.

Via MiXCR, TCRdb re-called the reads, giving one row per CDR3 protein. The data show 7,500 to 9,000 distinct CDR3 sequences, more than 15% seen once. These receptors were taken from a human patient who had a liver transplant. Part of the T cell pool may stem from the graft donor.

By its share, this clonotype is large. The CDR3 bases are TGTGCCAGCAGTCGGGACAGGGGGATATCACCCCTCCACTTT. It encodes CASSRDRGISPLHF. The V call is TRBV28, the J call TRBJ1-6; 11 bases agree with TRBD1. The CDR3 sequence is 14 residues long. Losses at the gene ends were 5 bases for V and 10 bases for J; bases not matched to a gene: 4. Germline lookup yields CDR1 MDHEN and CDR2 SYDVKM.

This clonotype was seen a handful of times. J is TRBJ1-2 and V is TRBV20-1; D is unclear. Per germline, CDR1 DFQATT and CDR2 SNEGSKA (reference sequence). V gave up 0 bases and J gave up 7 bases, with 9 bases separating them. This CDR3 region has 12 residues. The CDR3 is CSARDTPFGYTF. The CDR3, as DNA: TGCAGTGCTAGAGATACACCATTTGGCTACACCTTC.

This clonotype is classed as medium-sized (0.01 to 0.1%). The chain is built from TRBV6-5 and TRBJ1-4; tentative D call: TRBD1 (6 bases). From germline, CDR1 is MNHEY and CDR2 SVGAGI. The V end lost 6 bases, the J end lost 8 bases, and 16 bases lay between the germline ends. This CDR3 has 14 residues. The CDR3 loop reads CASSPTGLDEKLFF. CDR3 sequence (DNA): TGTGCCAGCAGCCCGACAGGACTTGACGAAAAACTGTTTTTT.

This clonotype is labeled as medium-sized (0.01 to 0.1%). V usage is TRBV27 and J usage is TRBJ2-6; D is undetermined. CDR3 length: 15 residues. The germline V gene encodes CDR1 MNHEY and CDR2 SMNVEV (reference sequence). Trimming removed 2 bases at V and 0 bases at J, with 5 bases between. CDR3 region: CASSLRSSGANVLTF. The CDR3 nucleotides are TGTGCCAGCAGTTTACGGAGCTCTGGGGCCAACGTCCTGACTTTC.

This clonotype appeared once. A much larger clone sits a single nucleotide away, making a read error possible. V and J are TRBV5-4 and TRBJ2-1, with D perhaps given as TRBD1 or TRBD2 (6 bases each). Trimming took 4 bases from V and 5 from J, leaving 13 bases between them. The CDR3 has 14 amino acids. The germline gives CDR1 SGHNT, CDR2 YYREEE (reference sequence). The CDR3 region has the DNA TGTGCCAGCAGCGGAGGGGGTACCCACAATGAGCAGTTCTTC. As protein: CASSGGGTHNEQFF.

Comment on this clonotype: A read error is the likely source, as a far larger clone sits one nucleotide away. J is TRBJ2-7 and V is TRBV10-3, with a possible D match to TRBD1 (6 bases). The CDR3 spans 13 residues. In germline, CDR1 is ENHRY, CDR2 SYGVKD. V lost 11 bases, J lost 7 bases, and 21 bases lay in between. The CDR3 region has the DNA TGTGCCTCAGCTCGGGGACATTATGATGAGCAGTACTTC. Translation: CASARGHYDEQYF.

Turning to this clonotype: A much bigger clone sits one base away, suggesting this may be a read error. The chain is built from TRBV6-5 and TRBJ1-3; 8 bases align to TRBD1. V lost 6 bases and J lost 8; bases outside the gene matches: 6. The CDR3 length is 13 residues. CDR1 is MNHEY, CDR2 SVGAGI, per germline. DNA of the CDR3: TGTGCCAGCAGACACGACAGGGGAGACACCATATATTTT. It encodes CASRHDRGDTIYF.

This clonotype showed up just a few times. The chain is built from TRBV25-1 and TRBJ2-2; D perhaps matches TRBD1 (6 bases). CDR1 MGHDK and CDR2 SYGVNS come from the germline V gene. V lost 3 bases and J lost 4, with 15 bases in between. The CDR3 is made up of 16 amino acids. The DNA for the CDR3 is TGTGCCAGCAGTGACCCTTTCCGAGGGGGCACCGGGGAGCTGTTTTTT. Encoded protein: CASSDPFRGGTGELFF.

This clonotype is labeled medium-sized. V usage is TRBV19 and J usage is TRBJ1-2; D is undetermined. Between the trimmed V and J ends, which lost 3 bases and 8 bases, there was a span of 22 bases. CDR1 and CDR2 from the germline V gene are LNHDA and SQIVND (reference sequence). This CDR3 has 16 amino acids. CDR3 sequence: CASSINTGPIRRGYTF. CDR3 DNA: TGTGCCAGTAGTATCAACACCGGGCCGATTAGGAGGGGCTACACCTTC.

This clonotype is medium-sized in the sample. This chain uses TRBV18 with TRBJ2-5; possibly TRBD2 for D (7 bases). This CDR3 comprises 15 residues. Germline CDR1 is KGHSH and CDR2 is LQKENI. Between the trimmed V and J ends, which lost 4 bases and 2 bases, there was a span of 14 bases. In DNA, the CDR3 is TGTGCCAGCTCACGACAGCGGGACAAGCAAGAGACCCAGTACTTC. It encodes CASSRQRDKQETQYF. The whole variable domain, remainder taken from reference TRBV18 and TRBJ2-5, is NAGVMQNPRHLVRRRGQEARLRCSPMKGHSHVYWYRQLPEEGLKFMVYLQKENIIDESGMPKERFSAEFPKEGPSILRIQQVVRGDSAAYFCASSRQRDKQETQYFGPGTRLLVL.

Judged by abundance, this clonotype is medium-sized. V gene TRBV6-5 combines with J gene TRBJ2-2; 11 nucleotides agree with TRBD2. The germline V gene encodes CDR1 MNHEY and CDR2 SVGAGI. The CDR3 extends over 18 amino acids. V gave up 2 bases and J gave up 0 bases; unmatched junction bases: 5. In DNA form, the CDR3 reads TGTGCCAGCAGTTACGGGACTAGCGGAAGCGCGAACACCGGGGAGCTGTTTTTT. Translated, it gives CASSYGTSGSANTGELFF.

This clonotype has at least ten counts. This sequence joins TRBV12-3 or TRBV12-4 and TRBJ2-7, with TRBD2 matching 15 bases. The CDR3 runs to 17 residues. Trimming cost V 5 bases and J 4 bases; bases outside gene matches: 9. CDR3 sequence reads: CASSVGLAGGPGYEQYF. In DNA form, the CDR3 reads TGTGCCAGCAGTGTCGGACTAGCGGGAGGGCCCGGGTACGAGCAGTACTTC.

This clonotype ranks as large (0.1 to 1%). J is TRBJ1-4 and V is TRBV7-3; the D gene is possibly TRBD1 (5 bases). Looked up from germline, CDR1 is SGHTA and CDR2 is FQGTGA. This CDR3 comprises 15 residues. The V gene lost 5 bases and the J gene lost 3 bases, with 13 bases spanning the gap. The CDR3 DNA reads TGTGCCAGCAGCCGGGACTCGACGGCTAATGAAAAACTGTTTTTT. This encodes CASSRDSTANEKLFF.

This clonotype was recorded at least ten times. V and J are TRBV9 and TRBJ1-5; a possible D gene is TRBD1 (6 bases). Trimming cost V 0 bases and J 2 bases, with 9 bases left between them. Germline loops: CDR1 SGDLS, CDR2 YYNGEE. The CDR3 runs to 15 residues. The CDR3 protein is CASSVGGAGNQPQHF. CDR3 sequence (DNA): TGTGCCAGCAGCGTAGGGGGGGCTGGCAATCAGCCCCAGCATTTT.

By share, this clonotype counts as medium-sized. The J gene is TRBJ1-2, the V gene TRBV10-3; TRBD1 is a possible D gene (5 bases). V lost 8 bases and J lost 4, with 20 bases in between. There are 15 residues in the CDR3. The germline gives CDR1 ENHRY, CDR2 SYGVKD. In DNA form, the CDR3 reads TGTGCCATCCGAGAGTACGGAGGGGAAGCCTATGGCTACACCTTC. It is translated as CAIREYGGEAYGYTF.

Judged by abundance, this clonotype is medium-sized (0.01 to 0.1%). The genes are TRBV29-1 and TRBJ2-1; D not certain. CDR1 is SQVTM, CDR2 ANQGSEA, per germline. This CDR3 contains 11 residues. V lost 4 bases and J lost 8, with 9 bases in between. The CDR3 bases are TGCAGCGTTGGGGCGACGGATGAGCAGTTCTTC. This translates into CSVGATDEQFF.

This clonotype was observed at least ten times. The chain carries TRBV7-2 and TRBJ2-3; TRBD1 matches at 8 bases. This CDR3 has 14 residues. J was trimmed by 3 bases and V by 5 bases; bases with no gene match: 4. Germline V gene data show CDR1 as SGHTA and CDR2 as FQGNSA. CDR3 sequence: CASSGQGGTDTQYF. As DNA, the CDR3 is TGTGCCAGCAGCGGACAGGGTGGGACAGATACGCAGTATTTT.

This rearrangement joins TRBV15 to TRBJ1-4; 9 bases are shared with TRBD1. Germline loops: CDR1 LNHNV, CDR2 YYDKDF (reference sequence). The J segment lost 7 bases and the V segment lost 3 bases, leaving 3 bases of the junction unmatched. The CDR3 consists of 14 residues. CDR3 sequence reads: CATSSNRGLEKLFF. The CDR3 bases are TGTGCCACCAGCAGTAACAGGGGGCTTGAAAAACTGTTTTTT.

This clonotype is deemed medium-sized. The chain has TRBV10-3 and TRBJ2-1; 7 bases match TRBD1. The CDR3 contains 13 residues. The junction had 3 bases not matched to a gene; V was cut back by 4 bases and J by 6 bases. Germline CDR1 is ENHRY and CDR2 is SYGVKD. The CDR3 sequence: CAISGNRGNEQFF. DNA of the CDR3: TGTGCCATCAGTGGGAACAGGGGCAATGAGCAGTTCTTC.